This TCR beta chain was sequenced for a study of identical twins. Findings and limits, study-wide: For out-of-frame beta sequences, excess twin sharing was weaker.

This clonotype was counted many times. Its antigen remains unknown. TCRdb re-derived calls from the 5' RACE reads in MiXCR, one entry per CDR3 protein. The data hold 690,000 or so distinct CDR3 sequences, with less than 7% observed a single time. Germline-derived CDR1 and CDR2 are SQVTM and ANQGSEA. The CDR3 length is 14 residues. J lost 4 bases, V lost 4 bases, and 7 bases had no gene match. The TCR comes from a man aged 18 to 30 in good health. The rearrangement uses TRBV29-1 and TRBJ2-1, with TRBD2 identical over 7 bases. Sequencing was done on a sample of naive T cells sorted from blood. The CDR3 reads CSVADAGGYNEQFF. The CDR3 DNA reads as TGCAGCGTTGCGGACGCCGGGGGGTACAATGAGCAGTTCTTC.